This TCR beta chain was captured in a study of beta chain features in type 1 diabetes. The whole isolated RNA underwent reverse transcription, so sequencing captured expressed TCRB transcripts. Clones were sequenced by immunoSEQ multiplex PCR, and TCRdb holds only the in-frame ones, with some missing. The sample holds 900,000 or so clones, roughly 15% seen once. The source is a woman under 30 in good health. The sample comprised naive CD4+ T cells from blood.

The CDR3 sequence is CASSLPGLLKGNYGYTF. The CDR3 nucleotides are TGTGCCAGCAGTCTGCCAGGGCTACTCAAAGGGAACTATGGCTACACCTTC. The chain combines TRBV28 with TRBJ1-2, with D tentatively TRBD1 (5 bases). V was shortened by 5 bases and J by 2 bases, with 21 bases between the two germline ends. In germline, CDR1 is MDHEN, CDR2 SYDVKM. The CDR3 contains 17 residues.